These 20 T cell receptor beta chains originate from one sample sequenced in a study of cytomegalovirus exposure and HLA in healthy donors. Primers included in the PCR were 60 Vbeta and 13 Jbeta primers. Only in-frame clones appear in the TCRdb table, and some are missing; sequencing was by immunoSEQ multiplex PCR. The table shows 150,000 to 200,000 clones, with over 75% occurring only once. The sequenced sample was PBMCs. These receptors were taken from a man aged 45-60 years in good health and CMV-seropositive.

In its sample, this clone was seen a few times. The chain uses TRBV4-3 and TRBJ2-7, with D perhaps matching TRBD1 (6 bases). Trimming stripped 9 bases from V and 0 bases from J, with 15 bases between. Germline V gives CDR1 LGHNA, CDR2 YSLEER. This CDR3 is built from 14 residues. CDR3 sequence: CASSYRVSSYEQYF. As DNA, the CDR3 is TGCGCCAGTTCCTACAGGGTTAGCTCCTACGAGCAGTACTTC.

This chain connects TRBV6-1 to TRBJ2-3, with D hard to call. Germline loops: CDR1 MNHNS, CDR2 SASEGT. The CDR3 length is 16 residues. V was shortened by 4 bases and J by 2 bases, with 16 bases between the two germline ends. The CDR3 region is CASSVYFDFNTDTQYF. CDR3 nucleotides: TGTGCCAGCAGTGTTTACTTCGACTTCAACACAGATACGCAGTATTTT.

The genes are TRBV7-9 and TRBJ1-2; D gene ambiguous. The V gene's germline CDR1 is SEHNR and CDR2 FQNEAQ (reference sequence). Trimming took 1 base from V and 6 from J, leaving 15 bases between them. CDR3 length: 15 amino acids. The CDR3 sequence: CASSLGGGSPHGYTF. The CDR3 nucleotides read TGTGCCAGCAGCTTAGGGGGAGGGAGTCCCCATGGCTACACCTTC.

The chain is built from TRBV15 and TRBJ1-2; D might be TRBD1 (5 bases). The CDR3 is 14 amino acids. Trimming took off 4 bases at V and 2 bases at J, with 11 bases between the two ends. Germline values: CDR1 LNHNV, CDR2 YYDKDF (reference sequence). The CDR3 loop is CATSKGQDNYGYTF. In DNA form, the CDR3 reads TGTGCCACCAGCAAGGGGCAGGACAACTATGGCTACACCTTC.

The J gene is TRBJ1-2, the V gene TRBV9; D is possibly TRBD1 (5 bases). V shed 5 bases and J shed 7 bases, with 21 bases lying between them. From germline, CDR1 is SGDLS and CDR2 YYNGEE. The CDR3 covers 15 residues. The CDR3 reads CASRGGRDLSGGYTF. CDR3 in DNA: TGTGCCAGCAGGGGGGGTAGGGACTTATCTGGTGGCTACACCTTC.

The chain employs TRBV19 and TRBJ2-6; 12 bases map to TRBD1. This CDR3 comprises 19 residues. The ends lost 3 bases at V and 4 bases at J; junction bases unmatched: 10. Per the germline V gene, CDR1 is LNHDA and CDR2 is SQIVND (reference sequence). CDR3: CASSIQGQGARTGANVLTF. DNA of the CDR3: TGTGCCAGTAGTATCCAGGGACAGGGGGCGCGAACCGGGGCCAACGTCCTGACTTTC. The complete variable domain, with remaining parts taken from reference TRBV19 and TRBJ2-6, reads DGGITQSPKYLFRKEGQNVTLSCEQNLNHDAMYWYRQDPGQGLRLIYYSQIVNDFQKGDIAEGYSVSREKKESFPLTVTSAQKNPTAFYLCASSIQGQGARTGANVLTFGAGSRLTVL.

The V call is TRBV5-5, the J call TRBJ2-7; weak D call: TRBD1 (7 bases). Per germline, CDR1 SGHKS and CDR2 YYEKEE (reference sequence). V was pared by 5 bases and J by 7 bases, with 19 bases between. This CDR3 has 14 residues. CDR3 loop: CASSFRQGGWEQYV. The CDR3 DNA sequence: TGTGCCAGCAGTTTTAGACAGGGAGGATGGGAGCAGTACGTC.

The rearrangement joins TRBV28 to TRBJ1-6, with a tentative D call TRBD1 (5 bases). V was cut by 5 bases and J by 9 bases, with 14 bases left in between. This CDR3 contains 14 residues. Germline V gives CDR1 MDHEN, CDR2 SYDVKM. The CDR3 DNA follows: TGTGCCAGCAGTACCGACAGCCTGGGTTCACCCCTCCACTTT. It encodes CASSTDSLGSPLHF. Supplemented by reference TRBV28 and TRBJ1-6, the full variable domain reads DVKVTQSSRYLVKRTGEKVFLECVQDMDHENMFWYRQDPGLGLRLIYFSYDVKMKEKGDIPEGYSVSREKKERFSLILESASTNQTSMYLCASSTDSLGSPLHFGNGTRLTVT.

The J gene is TRBJ1-5, the V gene TRBV6-1; tentative D call: TRBD1 (5 bases). This CDR3 is built from 14 residues. The germline gives CDR1 MNHNS, CDR2 SASEGT. Trimming took 7 bases from V and 0 from J, leaving 10 bases between them. This CDR3 reads CASTRDLSNQPQHF. CDR3 DNA: TGTGCCAGCACCAGGGATCTTAGCAATCAGCCCCAGCATTTT.

In its sample, this clone was seen a few times. The chain joins TRBV5-6 to TRBJ1-1; 7 positions agree with TRBD1. The CDR3 loop spans 15 amino acids. In germline, CDR1 is SGHDT, CDR2 YYEEEE. Germline trimming cut 4 bases from V and 1 base from J; bases unmatched to any gene: 7. The CDR3 sequence: CASSLLQGQNTEAFF. The CDR3 nucleotides read TGTGCCAGCAGCCTCCTACAGGGGCAGAACACTGAAGCTTTCTTT.

In this sample, this clone turned up once. One end of the junction does not line up with germline, which may come from a read error. The same CDR3 also results from other DNA sequences found in this sample. This rearrangement joins TRBV4-1 to TRBJ1-6, with a weak D call TRBD1 (5 bases). The CDR3 sequence is 15 residues long. Germline V gene sequence: CDR1 MGHRA, CDR2 YSYEKL. CDR3 nucleotides: TGCGCCAGCAGCCAAGAGGGAAGGGGAAATTCGCCCCTCCACTTT. Its translation is CASSQEGRGNSPLHF.

This clone was picked up one time. This sequence joins TRBV27 and TRBJ2-7; 7 bases align to TRBD1. Germline V lookup: CDR1 MNHEY, CDR2 SMNVEV (reference sequence). Losses at the gene ends were 5 bases for V and 5 bases for J; bases not matched to a gene: 6. The CDR3 length is 13 residues. In DNA form, the CDR3 reads TGTGCCAGCAGTCCTCACCAGGGGGACGAGCAGTACTTC. Translated: CASSPHQGDEQYF.

This rearrangement joins TRBV29-1 to TRBJ1-1; TRBD1 matches at 7 bases. The CDR3 consists of 14 residues. The V gene's germline CDR1 is SQVTM and CDR2 ANQGSEA. Trimming removed 1 base from V and 4 bases from J; junction bases left unmatched: 6. The CDR3: CSVEGREGATEAFF. The CDR3, as DNA: TGCAGCGTTGAAGGTCGAGAGGGGGCCACTGAAGCTTTCTTT.

The V and J genes are TRBV6-5 and TRBJ1-5; no clear D. This CDR3 spans 15 amino acids. V was trimmed by 2 bases and J by 4 bases, leaving 12 bases between them. CDR1 is MNHEY, CDR2 SVGAGI, per germline. The CDR3 region is CASSYRWGGNQPQHF. CDR3 coding DNA: TGTGCCAGCAGTTACCGCTGGGGAGGGAATCAGCCCCAGCATTTT.

Here the CDR3 DNA reads TGCGCCAGCAGCTTGGGACTAGCGGCTTACAATGAGCAGTTCTTC. Protein: CASSLGLAAYNEQFF. This rearrangement joins TRBV5-1 to TRBJ2-1; TRBD2 agrees at 9 bases. CDR3 length equals 15 residues. J gave up 4 bases and V 0 bases, and 2 bases lay outside the gene matches. The germline CDR1 and CDR2 sequences are SGHRS and YFSETQ.

CDR3 sequence (DNA): TGCGCCAGCAGCTCAACCCTCAGTTCACCCCTCCACTTT. Protein: CASSSTLSSPLHF. The chain links TRBV5-1 to TRBJ1-6; D remains unclear. Deletions cut 3 bases from V and 9 bases from J, with 10 bases between. The germline V gene has CDR1 SGHRS and CDR2 YFSETQ. The CDR3 spans 13 residues. Full variable domain (rest looked up from reference TRBV5-1 and TRBJ1-6): KAGVTQTPRYLIKTRGQQVTLSCSPISGHRSVSWYQQTPGQGLQFLFEYFSETQRNKGNFPGRFSGRQFSNSRSEMNVSTLELGDSALYLCASSSTLSSPLHFGNGTRLTVT.

The chain joins TRBV27 to TRBJ1-6; D is perhaps TRBD1 (6 bases). Germline-derived CDR1 and CDR2 are MNHEY and SMNVEV (reference sequence). Trimming removed 3 bases from V and 7 bases from J, with 10 bases in between. The CDR3 is 14 amino acids. The CDR3 loop is CASSFGRGNSPLHF. CDR3 nucleotides: TGTGCCAGCAGTTTCGGCAGGGGAAATTCACCCCTCCACTTT.

The chain links TRBV27 to TRBJ2-3; 8 positions match TRBD2. The trim removed 3 bases at V and 4 bases at J, leaving 3 bases unmatched. Per the germline V gene, CDR1 is MNHEY and CDR2 is SMNVEV (reference sequence). This CDR3 is 14 amino acids long. CDR3 sequence (DNA): TGTGCCAGCAGTTTCGGGACTAGGGCAGATACGCAGTATTTT. It translates to CASSFGTRADTQYF.

The gene calls are TRBV7-9 and TRBJ1-5, with D unresolved. The germline gives CDR1 SEHNR, CDR2 FQNEAQ (reference sequence). V dropped 4 bases and J dropped 5 bases, with 9 bases sitting between them. The CDR3 is 13 residues long. The CDR3 spells CASSSDIDQPQHF. The CDR3 nucleotides read TGTGCCAGCAGCTCAGACATAGATCAGCCCCAGCATTTT. Based on the CDR3 plus reference TRBV7-9 and TRBJ1-5, the full variable domain is DTGVSQNPRHKITKRGQNVTFRCDPISEHNRLYWYRQTLGQGPEFLTYFQNEAQLEKSRLLSDRFSAERPKGSFSTLEIQRTEQGDSAMYLCASSSDIDQPQHFGDGTRLSIL.

The chain employs TRBV15 and TRBJ1-3; D gene ambiguous. Trimming removed 0 bases from V and 8 bases from J, with 8 bases in between. CDR1 LNHNV and CDR2 YYDKDF come from the germline V gene (reference sequence). CDR3 length: 13 amino acids. This CDR3 is CATSRDLEYTIYF. The CDR3 region has the DNA TGTGCCACCAGCAGAGATCTAGAATACACCATATATTTT.